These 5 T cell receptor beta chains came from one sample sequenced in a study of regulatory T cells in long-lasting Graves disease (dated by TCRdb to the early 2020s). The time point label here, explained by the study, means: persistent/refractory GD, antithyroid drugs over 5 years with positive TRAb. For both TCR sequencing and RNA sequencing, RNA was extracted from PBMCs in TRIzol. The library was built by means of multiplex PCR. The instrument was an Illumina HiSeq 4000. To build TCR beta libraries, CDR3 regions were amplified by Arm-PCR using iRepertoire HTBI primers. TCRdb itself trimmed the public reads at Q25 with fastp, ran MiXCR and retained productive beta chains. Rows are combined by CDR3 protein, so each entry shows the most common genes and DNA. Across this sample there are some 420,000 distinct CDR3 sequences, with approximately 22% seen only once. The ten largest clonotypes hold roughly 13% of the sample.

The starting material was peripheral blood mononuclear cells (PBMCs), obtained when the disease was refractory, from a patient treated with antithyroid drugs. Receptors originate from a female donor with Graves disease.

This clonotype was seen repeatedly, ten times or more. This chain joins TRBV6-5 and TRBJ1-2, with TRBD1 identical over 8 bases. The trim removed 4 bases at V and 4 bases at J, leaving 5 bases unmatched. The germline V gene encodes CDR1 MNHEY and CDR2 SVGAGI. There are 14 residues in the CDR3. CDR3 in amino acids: CASSSQGAGYGYTF. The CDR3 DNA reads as TGTGCCAGCAGTTCTCAGGGGGCAGGCTATGGCTACACCTTC.

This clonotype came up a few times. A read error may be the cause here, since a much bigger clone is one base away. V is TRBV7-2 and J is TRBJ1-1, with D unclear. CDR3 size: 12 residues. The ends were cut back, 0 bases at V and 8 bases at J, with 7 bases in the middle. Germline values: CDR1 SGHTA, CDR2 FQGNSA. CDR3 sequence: CASSLAGREAFF. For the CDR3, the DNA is TGTGCCAGCAGCTTAGCCGGAAGGGAAGCTTTCTTT.

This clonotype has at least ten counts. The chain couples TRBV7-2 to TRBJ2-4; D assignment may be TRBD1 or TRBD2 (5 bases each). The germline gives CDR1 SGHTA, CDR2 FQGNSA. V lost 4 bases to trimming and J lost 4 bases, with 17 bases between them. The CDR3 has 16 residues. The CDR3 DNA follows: TGTGCCAGCAGCTCATTACCTACGGGACGGAAAAACATTCAGTACTTC. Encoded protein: CASSSLPTGRKNIQYF. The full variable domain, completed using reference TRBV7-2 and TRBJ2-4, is GAGVSQSPSNKVTEKGKDVELRCDPISGHTALYWYRQSLGQGLEFLIYFQGNSAPDKSGLPSDRFSAERTGGSVSTLTIQRTQQEDSAVYLCASSSLPTGRKNIQYFGAGTRLSVL.

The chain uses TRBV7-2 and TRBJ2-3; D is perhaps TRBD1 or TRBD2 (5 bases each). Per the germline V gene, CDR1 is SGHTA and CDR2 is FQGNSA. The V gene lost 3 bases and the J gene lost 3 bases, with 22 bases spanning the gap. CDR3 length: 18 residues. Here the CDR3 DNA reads TGTGCCAGCAGCTTGCAACTGGGGCTCGGGGCCCAGACAGATACGCAGTATTTT. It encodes CASSLQLGLGAQTDTQYF.

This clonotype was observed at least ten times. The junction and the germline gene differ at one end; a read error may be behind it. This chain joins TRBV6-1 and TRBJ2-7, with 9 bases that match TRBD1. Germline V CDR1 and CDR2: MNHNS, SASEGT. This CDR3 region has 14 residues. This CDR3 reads CATSAGQGDYEQYF. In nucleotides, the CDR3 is TGTGCCACCAGTGCGGGACAGGGTGACTACGAGCAGTACTTC.